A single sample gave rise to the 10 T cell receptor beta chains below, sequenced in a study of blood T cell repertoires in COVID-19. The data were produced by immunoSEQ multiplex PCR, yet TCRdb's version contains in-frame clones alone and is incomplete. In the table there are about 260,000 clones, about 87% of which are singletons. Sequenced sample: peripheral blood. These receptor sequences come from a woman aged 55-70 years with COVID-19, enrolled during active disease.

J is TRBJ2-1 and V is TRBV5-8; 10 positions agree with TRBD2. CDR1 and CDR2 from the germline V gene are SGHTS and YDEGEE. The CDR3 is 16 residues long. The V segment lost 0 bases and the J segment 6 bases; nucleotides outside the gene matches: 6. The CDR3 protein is CASSLGLAGALNEQFF. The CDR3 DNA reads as TGTGCCAGCAGCTTGGGTCTAGCGGGAGCTCTCAATGAGCAGTTCTTC. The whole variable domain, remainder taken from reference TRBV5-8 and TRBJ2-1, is EAGVTQSPTHLIKTRGQQATLRCSPISGHTSVYWYQQALGLGLQFLLWYDEGEERNRGNFPPRFSGRQFPNYSSELNVNALELEDSALYLCASSLGLAGALNEQFFGPGTRLTVL.

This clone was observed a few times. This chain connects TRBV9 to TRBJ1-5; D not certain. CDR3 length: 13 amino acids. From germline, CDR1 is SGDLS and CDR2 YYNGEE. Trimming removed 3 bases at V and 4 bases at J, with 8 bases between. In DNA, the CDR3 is TGTGCCAGCAGCGCCGAGGGAAATCAGCCCCAGCATTTT. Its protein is CASSAEGNQPQHF.

CDR3 region: CASKLGGANVLTF. CDR3 bases: TGTGCCAGCAAACTAGGTGGGGCCAACGTCCTGACTTTC. The rearrangement joins TRBV6-5 to TRBJ2-6; TRBD2 might be the D (5 bases). Trimming shortened V by 7 bases and J by 3 bases, and 7 bases separated the two germline ends. From germline, CDR1 is MNHEY and CDR2 SVGAGI. This CDR3 has 13 residues.

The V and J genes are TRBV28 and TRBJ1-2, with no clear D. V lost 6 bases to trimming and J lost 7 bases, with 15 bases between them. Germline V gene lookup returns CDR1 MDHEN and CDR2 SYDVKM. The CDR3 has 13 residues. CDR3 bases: TGTGCCAGCAGGACCGGGTGGGTCTCTGGCTACACCTTC. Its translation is CASRTGWVSGYTF.

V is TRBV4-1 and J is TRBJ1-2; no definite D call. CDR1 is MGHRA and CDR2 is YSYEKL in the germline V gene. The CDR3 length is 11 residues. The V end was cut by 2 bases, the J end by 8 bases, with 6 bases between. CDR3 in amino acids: CASSQTRGYTF. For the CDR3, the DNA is TGCGCCAGCAGCCAAACTCGCGGCTACACCTTC.

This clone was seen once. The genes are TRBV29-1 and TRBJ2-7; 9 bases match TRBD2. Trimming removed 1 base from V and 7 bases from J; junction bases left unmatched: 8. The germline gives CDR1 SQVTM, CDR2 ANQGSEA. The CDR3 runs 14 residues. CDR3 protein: CSVEVKLAGGEQYF. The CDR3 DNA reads TGCAGCGTTGAAGTTAAACTAGCGGGCGGGGAGCAGTACTTC.

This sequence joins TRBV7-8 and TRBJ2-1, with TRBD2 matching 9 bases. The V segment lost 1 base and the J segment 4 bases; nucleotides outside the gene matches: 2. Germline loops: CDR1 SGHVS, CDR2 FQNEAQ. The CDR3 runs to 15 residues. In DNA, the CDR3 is TGTGCCAGCAGCTTAGGCGGGAGGGGATACAATGAGCAGTTCTTC. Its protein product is CASSLGGRGYNEQFF.

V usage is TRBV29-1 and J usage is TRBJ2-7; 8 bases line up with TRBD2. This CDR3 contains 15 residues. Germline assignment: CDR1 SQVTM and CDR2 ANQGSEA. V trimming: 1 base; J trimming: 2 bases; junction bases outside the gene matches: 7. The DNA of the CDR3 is TGCAGCGTTGAAGGGGAGCGGGAGTCACCCTACGAGCAGTACTTC. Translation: CSVEGERESPYEQYF.

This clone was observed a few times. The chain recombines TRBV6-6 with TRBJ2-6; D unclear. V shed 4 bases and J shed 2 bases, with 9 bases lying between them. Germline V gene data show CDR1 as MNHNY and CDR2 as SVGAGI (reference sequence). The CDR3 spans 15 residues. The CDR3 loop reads CASSSVSTGANVLTF. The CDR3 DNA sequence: TGTGCCAGCAGTTCGGTTTCTACTGGGGCCAACGTCCTGACTTTC.

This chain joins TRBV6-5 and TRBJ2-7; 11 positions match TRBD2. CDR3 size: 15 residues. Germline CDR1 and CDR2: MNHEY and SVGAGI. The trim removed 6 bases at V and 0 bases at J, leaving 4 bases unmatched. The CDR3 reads CASRRLAGTSYEQYF. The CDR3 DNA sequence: TGTGCCAGCAGAAGACTAGCGGGGACCTCCTACGAGCAGTACTTC.